A single sample is the source of the 27 T cell receptor beta chains below, sequenced in a study of T cell responses to AZD1222 COVID-19 vaccine. Libraries were prepared by immunoSEQ multiplex PCR; TCRdb keeps only in-frame clonotypes and omits some of them. This table holds about 130,000 clones, approximately 88% found once. Sample: peripheral blood, taken on day 0 of AZD1222 vaccination. The source of these receptors is an adult in good health.

V is TRBV7-2 and J is TRBJ2-2; 7 nucleotides agree with TRBD1. CDR1 is SGHTA and CDR2 is FQGNSA in the germline V gene. This CDR3 has 16 residues. V trimming: 4 bases; J trimming: 0 bases; junction bases outside the gene matches: 5. For the CDR3, the DNA is TGTGCCAGCAGCTCCGTAGGGGGCGCGAACACCGGGGAGCTGTTTTTT. This translates into CASSSVGGANTGELFF.

This clone was observed once. The rearrangement uses TRBV5-1 and TRBJ2-5; 9 nucleotides match TRBD2. CDR3 size: 16 residues. Trimming removed 7 bases from V and 5 bases from J; junction bases left unmatched: 15. Germline values: CDR1 SGHRS, CDR2 YFSETQ. CDR3 in amino acids: CASLPGSSGSLETQYF. DNA for the CDR3: TGCGCCAGCCTCCCCGGGAGTAGCGGGAGCCTGGAGACCCAGTACTTC. Using reference TRBV5-1 and TRBJ2-5 for the parts outside the CDR3, the full variable domain is KAGVTQTPRYLIKTRGQQVTLSCSPISGHRSVSWYQQTPGQGLQFLFEYFSETQRNKGNFPGRFSGRQFSNSRSEMNVSTLELGDSALYLCASLPGSSGSLETQYFGPGTRLLVL.

This sequence joins TRBV14 and TRBJ2-7; a possible D gene is TRBD2 (5 bases). Germline loops: CDR1 SGHDN, CDR2 FVKESK. V gave up 0 bases and J gave up 2 bases, with 11 bases separating them. CDR3 length: 15 residues. CDR3 loop: CASSQDHGNTYEQYF. The CDR3 bases are TGTGCCAGCAGCCAAGATCACGGGAACACCTACGAGCAGTACTTC. Supplemented by reference TRBV14 and TRBJ2-7, the full variable domain reads EAGVTQFPSHSVIEKGQTVTLRCDPISGHDNLYWYRRVMGKEIKFLLHFVKESKQDESGMPNNRFLAERTGGTYSTLKVQPAELEDSGVYFCASSQDHGNTYEQYFGPGTRLTVT.

This clone has just a few counts. The gene calls are TRBV28 and TRBJ2-7, with D perhaps TRBD2 (6 bases). Germline lookup yields CDR1 MDHEN and CDR2 SYDVKM. This CDR3 comprises 12 residues. V was shortened by 8 bases and J by 1 base, with 9 bases between the two germline ends. CDR3 sequence reads: CASGGSSYEQYF. The CDR3 nucleotides are TGTGCCAGCGGGGGGTCTTCCTACGAGCAGTACTTC.

The chain has TRBV6-4 and TRBJ2-2, with D perhaps TRBD1 (6 bases). The CDR3 sequence is 14 residues long. The ends were cut back, 3 bases at V and 5 bases at J, with 10 bases in the middle. CDR1 and CDR2 (germline): MRHNA, SNTAGT. CDR3 sequence reads: CASSEQGSTGELFF. The CDR3 coding sequence is TGTGCCAGCAGTGAACAGGGTTCAACCGGGGAGCTGTTTTTT.

J is TRBJ2-3 and V is TRBV12-3 or TRBV12-4; no reliable D call. This CDR3 comprises 11 residues. Trimming left V 5 bases short and J 4 bases short, with 4 bases between. The DNA of the CDR3 is TGTGCCAGCAGTAGAGCAGATACGCAGTATTTT. Its protein product is CASSRADTQYF.

The chain has TRBV19 and TRBJ2-7, with TRBD2 matching over 11 bases. Trimming cost V 5 bases and J 2 bases; bases outside gene matches: 2. Germline CDR1 and CDR2: LNHDA and SQIVND (reference sequence). The CDR3 runs to 14 residues. The CDR3 region is CASSVLAGAYEQYF. CDR3 nucleotides: TGTGCCAGTAGTGTACTAGCGGGGGCCTACGAGCAGTACTTC. Drawing the rest from reference TRBV19 and TRBJ2-7, the complete variable domain is DGGITQSPKYLFRKEGQNVTLSCEQNLNHDAMYWYRQDPGQGLRLIYYSQIVNDFQKGDIAEGYSVSREKKESFPLTVTSAQKNPTAFYLCASSVLAGAYEQYFGPGTRLTVT.

The chain links TRBV15 to TRBJ2-7; 7 positions agree with TRBD1. Germline CDR1 LNHNV, CDR2 YYDKDF (reference sequence). The CDR3 loop spans 13 amino acids. The ends lost 3 bases at V and 3 bases at J; junction bases unmatched: 2. As DNA, the CDR3 is TGTGCCACCAGCAGGACAGGGAACTACGAGCAGTACTTC. This gives the protein CATSRTGNYEQYF.

The chain's CDR3 is CASSPGTGNTEAFF. In DNA, the CDR3 is TGCGCCAGCAGCCCCGGGACAGGGAACACTGAAGCTTTCTTT. This chain connects TRBV5-1 to TRBJ1-1; the match to TRBD1 covers 8 bases. CDR3 size: 14 residues. J gave up 1 base and V 4 bases, and 3 bases lay outside the gene matches. Per the germline V gene, CDR1 is SGHRS and CDR2 is YFSETQ.

J is TRBJ2-4 and V is TRBV2, with a weak D call TRBD1 (6 bases). Germline V gene data show CDR1 as SNHLY and CDR2 as FYNNEI. Trimming pared 7 bases from V and 7 bases from J, leaving 14 bases between. The CDR3 runs 13 residues. CDR3 in DNA: TGTGCCAGCAAACAGGGTTCTGCCAACATTCAGTACTTC. It translates to CASKQGSANIQYF.

The chain employs TRBV19 and TRBJ2-7; 14 bases align to TRBD2. Germline CDR1 LNHDA, CDR2 SQIVND (reference sequence). J lost 6 bases, V lost 4 bases, and 8 bases had no gene match. The CDR3 runs 16 residues. The CDR3 nucleotides read TGTGCCAGTAGTAAATCCGGGACTAGCGGGAGTGGCGAGCAGTACTTC. Residues: CASSKSGTSGSGEQYF.

The J gene is TRBJ1-3, the V gene TRBV30; D is uncertain. CDR3 length: 15 amino acids. V gave up 1 base and J gave up 2 bases, with 12 bases separating them. CDR1 GTSNPN and CDR2 SVGIG come from the germline V gene (reference sequence). CDR3 bases: TGTGCCTGGAGTGGTGGAGGATCGGCTGGAAACACCATATATTTT. It translates to CAWSGGGSAGNTIYF.

This chain links TRBV29-1 with TRBJ1-2, with D perhaps TRBD1 (5 bases). Trimming left V 6 bases short and J 4 bases short, with 18 bases between. This CDR3 comprises 14 residues. Germline-derived CDR1 and CDR2 are SQVTM and ANQGSEA. The CDR3 DNA sequence: TGCAGCGTACCCTTGGGACTCACTGGCTATGGCTACACCTTC. It codes for CSVPLGLTGYGYTF.

The rearrangement joins TRBV7-2 to TRBJ2-7; TRBD2 matches at 12 bases. This CDR3 has 17 residues. CDR1 is SGHTA and CDR2 is FQGNSA in the germline V gene. J gave up 0 bases and V 5 bases, and 8 bases lay outside the gene matches. In DNA form, the CDR3 reads TGTGCCAGCAGCGGTCCGACTAGCGGGGGCCGCTCCTACGAGCAGTACTTC. This sequence encodes CASSGPTSGGRSYEQYF.

This sequence joins TRBV7-2 and TRBJ2-1, with 13 nucleotides matching TRBD2. CDR3 length equals 16 residues. The germline V gene has CDR1 SGHTA and CDR2 FQGNSA. The ends lost 5 bases at V and 8 bases at J; junction bases unmatched: 9. CDR3 bases: TGTGCCAGCAGCAGAACTAGCGGGAGGGCCTGGGATGAGCAGTTCTTC. This gives the protein CASSRTSGRAWDEQFF.

The V call is TRBV20-1, the J call TRBJ2-1; 9 positions agree with TRBD1. Germline loops: CDR1 DFQATT, CDR2 SNEGSKA (reference sequence). V trimming: 3 bases; J trimming: 7 bases; junction bases outside the gene matches: 7. CDR3 length equals 14 residues. The CDR3 DNA is TGCAGTGCTAGTAGGGGACAGGGATGGAATGAGCAGTTCTTC. Translation: CSASRGQGWNEQFF.

This chain uses TRBV6-5 with TRBJ1-1; 8 nucleotides agree with TRBD1. The CDR3 consists of 13 residues. Germline CDR1 and CDR2: MNHEY and SVGAGI. The V segment lost 6 bases and the J segment 5 bases; nucleotides outside the gene matches: 5. The CDR3 nucleotides read TGTGCCAGCAGGTTACAGGGGGGGACTGAAGCTTTCTTT. It encodes CASRLQGGTEAFF.

V and J are TRBV11-2 and TRBJ1-1, with 8 bases lining up with TRBD1. Germline CDR1 is SGHAT and CDR2 is FQNNGV. Unmatched junction bases numbered 2, after V lost 4 bases and J lost 4 bases. The CDR3 totals 13 residues. As DNA, the CDR3 is TGTGCCAGCAGCTCCGGACAGGGCACTGAAGCTTTCTTT. Its translation is CASSSGQGTEAFF. Looking up the rest from reference TRBV11-2 and TRBJ1-1 gives the full variable domain: EAGVAQSPRYKIIEKRQSVAFWCNPISGHATLYWYQQILGQGPKLLIQFQNNGVVDDSQLPKDRFSAERLKGVDSTLKIQPAKLEDSAVYLCASSSGQGTEAFFGQGTRLTVV.

CDR3 bases: TGCGCCAGCAGCACAAGCCCGGGACTAGCGGAATACGAGCAGTACTTC. It translates to CASSTSPGLAEYEQYF. This chain links TRBV5-1 with TRBJ2-7; TRBD2 matches 11 bases. Trimming cost V 4 bases and J 4 bases; bases outside gene matches: 10. CDR1 SGHRS and CDR2 YFSETQ come from the germline V gene. CDR3 length equals 16 residues.

This chain links TRBV5-6 with TRBJ2-4, with 8 positions matching TRBD2. CDR3 length equals 15 residues. Germline V lookup: CDR1 SGHDT, CDR2 YYEEEE. J was trimmed by 2 bases and V by 4 bases; bases with no gene match: 5. The CDR3: CASSLSGVTKNIQYF. The CDR3 DNA is TGTGCCAGCAGCCTTAGCGGGGTTACCAAAAACATTCAGTACTTC. Filled out from reference TRBV5-6 and TRBJ2-4, the complete variable domain reads DAGVTQSPTHLIKTRGQQVTLRCSPKSGHDTVSWYQQALGQGPQFIFQYYEEEERQRGNFPDRFSGHQFPNYSSELNVNALLLGDSALYLCASSLSGVTKNIQYFGAGTRLSVL.

V usage is TRBV28 and J usage is TRBJ2-2, with 13 bases that match TRBD2. Trimming at V came to 10 bases and at J to 1 base, leaving 6 bases not matched to a gene. This CDR3 has 16 residues. The germline V gene has CDR1 MDHEN and CDR2 SYDVKM. Here the CDR3 reads CATEWTSGRNTGELFF. CDR3 DNA: TGTGCCACCGAATGGACTAGCGGGAGGAACACCGGGGAGCTGTTTTTT. Filled out from reference TRBV28 and TRBJ2-2, the complete variable domain reads DVKVTQSSRYLVKRTGEKVFLECVQDMDHENMFWYRQDPGLGLRLIYFSYDVKMKEKGDIPEGYSVSREKKERFSLILESASTNQTSMYLCATEWTSGRNTGELFFGEGSRLTVL.

V is TRBV10-3 and J is TRBJ2-7, with D uncertain. Germline V gene data show CDR1 as ENHRY and CDR2 as SYGVKD. V lost 3 bases and J 4 bases, leaving 10 bases between the germline ends. The CDR3 covers 13 residues. CDR3 DNA: TGTGCCATCAGTGACCCAGGAAAATACGAGCAGTACTTC. Residues: CAISDPGKYEQYF.

The rearrangement links TRBV5-1 to TRBJ2-3, with TRBD2 identical over 11 bases. Unmatched junction bases numbered 1, after V lost 3 bases and J lost 1 base. Germline V lookup: CDR1 SGHRS, CDR2 YFSETQ. CDR3 length equals 15 residues. The CDR3: CASSSGLAGTDTQYF. The CDR3, as DNA: TGCGCCAGCAGCTCGGGACTAGCGGGCACAGATACGCAGTATTTT.

This clone was recorded a few times. The chain joins TRBV7-2 to TRBJ2-5; no definite D call. The CDR3 sequence is 12 residues long. Germline assignment: CDR1 SGHTA and CDR2 FQGNSA. The V gene lost 7 bases and the J gene lost 4 bases, with 10 bases spanning the gap. The CDR3 reads CASTPDLETQYF. For the CDR3, the DNA is TGTGCCAGCACGCCCGACCTAGAGACCCAGTACTTC.

The chain combines TRBV29-1 with TRBJ2-1, with TRBD2 identical over 8 bases. The CDR3 is 13 residues long. The germline V gene encodes CDR1 SQVTM and CDR2 ANQGSEA. V gave up 6 bases and J gave up 10 bases; unmatched junction bases: 11. The CDR3 region has the DNA TGCAGCGTCCGGGGTAGCGGGACCGGGGAGCAGTTCTTC. Amino acid sequence: CSVRGSGTGEQFF.

The V gene is TRBV18, the J gene TRBJ1-6; D gene uncertain. Trimming took 2 bases from V and 3 from J, leaving 11 bases between them. CDR3 length: 16 residues. Per germline, CDR1 KGHSH and CDR2 LQKENI. The CDR3 DNA sequence: TGTGCCAGCTCACCAAGGGAGCAGGACTATAATTCACCCCTCCACTTT. Amino acids: CASSPREQDYNSPLHF.

The rearrangement joins TRBV3-1 (or the pseudogene TRBV3-2) to TRBJ1-3; D unclear. This CDR3 is 14 amino acids long. V lost 3 bases and J 1 base, leaving 7 bases between the germline ends. Germline lookup yields CDR1 LGHDT and CDR2 YNNKEL (reference sequence). The CDR3, as DNA: TGTGCCAGCAGCCATTCGGGTTCTGGAAACACCATATATTTT. Translation: CASSHSGSGNTIYF.